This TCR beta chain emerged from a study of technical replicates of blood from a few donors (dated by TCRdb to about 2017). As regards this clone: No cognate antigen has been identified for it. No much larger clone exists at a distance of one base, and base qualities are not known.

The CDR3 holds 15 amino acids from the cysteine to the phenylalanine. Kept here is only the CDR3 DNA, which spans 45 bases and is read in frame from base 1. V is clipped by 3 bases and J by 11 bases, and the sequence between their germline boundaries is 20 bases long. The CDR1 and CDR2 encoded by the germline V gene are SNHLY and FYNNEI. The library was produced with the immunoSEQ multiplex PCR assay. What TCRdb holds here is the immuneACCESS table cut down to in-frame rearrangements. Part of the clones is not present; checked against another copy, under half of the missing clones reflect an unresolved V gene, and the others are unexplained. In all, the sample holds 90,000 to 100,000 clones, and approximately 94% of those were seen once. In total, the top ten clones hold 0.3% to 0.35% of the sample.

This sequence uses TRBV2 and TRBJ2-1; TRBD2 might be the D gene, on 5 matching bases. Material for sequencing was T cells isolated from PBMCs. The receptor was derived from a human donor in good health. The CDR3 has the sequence CASSESVGSGQQQFF. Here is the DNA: TGTGCCAGCAGTGAGTCAGTAGGGAGCGGCCAACAGCAGTTCTTC.